Below, one T cell receptor (beta chain) is given with its context. Its antigen is unknown. Unique molecular identifiers were present on the cDNA, which also gained a universal primer site by template switching. One entry per CDR3 protein results from TCRdb running MiXCR on the 5' RACE reads. The sample comprises hundreds of thousands of distinct CDR3 sequences, over 11% of which are singletons, and around 9.5% rests with the top ten. This entry is derived from a study of identical twins. Points from the study as a whole: Conclusions leaned on cross-sectional statistical analysis and did not track the same donors over time. Twins' surplus sharing was weaker for beta out-of-frame sequences. Twin-shared out-of-frame alpha sequences were enriched for low generation probability.

Germline loops: CDR1 DFQATT, CDR2 SNEGSKA (reference sequence). This CDR3 contains 14 residues. Unmatched junction bases numbered 5, after V lost 3 bases and J lost 3 bases. This TCR derives from a woman younger than 35 in good health. The sequencing sample was made of memory (CD45RO+) T cells sorted from blood. This chain joins TRBV20-1 and TRBJ2-7; 10 nucleotides align to TRBD2. The CDR3, as DNA: TGCAGTGCTAGTAAACTAGCGGGAATCTACGAGCAGTACTTC. This sequence encodes CSASKLAGIYEQYF.